Listed below are T cell receptor beta chains from one sample, sequenced in a study of CD8 T cells in ankylosing spondylitis. Each CDR3 protein is one row after TCRdb ran MiXCR on the 5' RACE reads. The sample includes around 300,000 distinct CDR3 sequences, around 10% of them seen just once. The source material was blood, either unsorted or a sorted T cell fraction (not recorded which). Every receptor here comes from a female donor with ankylosing spondylitis or in good health (not recorded which). The CDR3 runs from the conserved cysteine through the conserved F or W. The order of the fields is V gene, J gene, D gene, clone size, CDR3 DNA, CDR3 protein. A D gene is named only where the DNA matches it firmly. Some rows have no size entry. The others give once, few or many, or a class for an expanded clone.

TRBV15	TRBJ2-7	TRBD2	many	TGTGCCACCAGCACAGGGACTAGCGGTACCTACGAGCAGTACTTC	CATSTGTSGTYEQYF
TRBV20-1	TRBJ1-6	NA	many	TGCAGTGCTAGAGGAGGGGATAATTCACCCCTCCACTTT	CSARGGDNSPLHF
TRBV6-5	TRBJ2-3	TRBD2	many	TGTGCCAGCAGTTACAGCGGGCTAGCGGGGGGGCCAGGCACAGATACGCAGTATTTT	CASSYSGLAGGPGTDTQYF
TRBV29-1	TRBJ1-1	NA	many	TGCAGCGTTAGCCAAGGCACCATGAACACTGAAGCTTTCTTT	CSVSQGTMNTEAFF
TRBV28	TRBJ1-2	TRBD1	NA	TGTGCCGCCTGGTGGGGACAGGGGCCTCTTGGTGGCTACACCTTC	CAAWWGQGPLGGYTF
TRBV20-1	TRBJ1-2	TRBD1	few	TGCAGTGCTAAACCGACAGGGCCCTATGGCTACACCTTC	CSAKPTGPYGYTF
TRBV4-2	TRBJ1-3	TRBD1	NA	TGTGCCAGGGGCCCCGGACAGCTCAGGGGGTCCTCTGGAAACACCATATATTTT	CARGPGQLRGSSGNTIYF
TRBV12-3/TRBV12-4	TRBJ1-2	NA	many	TGTGCCAGCAGTTTGGGAAGGAGAGGCTACACCTTC	CASSLGRRGYTF
TRBV7-9	TRBJ2-1	TRBD2	few	TGTGCCAGCAGCTTGCCGGGACTAGCGGTATACAATGAGCAGTTCTTC	CASSLPGLAVYNEQFF
TRBV20-1	TRBJ2-1	TRBD2	few	TGCAGTGCTAGGCCTCCGCTAGCGGCCTACAATGAGCAGTTCTTC	CSARPPLAAYNEQFF
TRBV3-1	TRBJ2-7	NA	few	TGTGCCAGCAGCCAAGAAGGGACGGATTACGAGCAGTACTTC	CASSQEGTDYEQYF
TRBV20-1	TRBJ2-2	NA	NA	TGCTGTGCTAGAGATTACTCCTCTACTTCAAGGTCCGGGGAGCTGTTTTTT	CCARDYSSTSRSGELFF
TRBV20-1	TRBJ1-5	NA	many	TGCAGTGCTAGAGGTCCCACCTATAGCAATCAGCCCCAGCATTTT	CSARGPTYSNQPQHF
TRBV6-1	TRBJ2-1	TRBD2	many	TGTGCCAGCAGTGGCGGGGGTGGCTACAATGAGCAGTTCTTC	CASSGGGGYNEQFF
TRBV7-8	TRBJ2-3	TRBD2	NA	TGTGCCAGCAGCTTAGGACCTAGCGGGGGGACAGATACGCAGTATTTT	CASSLGPSGGTDTQYF
TRBV28	TRBJ2-3	TRBD1	few	TGTGCCAGCAGTTTCCCACAGGGGGCTAGCACAGATACGCAGTATTTT	CASSFPQGASTDTQYF
TRBV5-6	TRBJ2-2	NA	few	TGTGCCAGCAGCTTGGAGCTGGGGGCAAGAGGTGGGGAGCTGTTTTTT	CASSLELGARGGELFF
TRBV28	TRBJ2-7	NA	many	TGTGCCAGCAGTTTCGCTAGCTGGGTCGAGCAGTACTTC	CASSFASWVEQYF
TRBV7-8	TRBJ2-6	TRBD1	NA	TGTGCCAGCAGCTTCGCAGGGGGCGGATTGTCTGGGGCCAACGTCCTGACTTTC	CASSFAGGGLSGANVLTF
TRBV7-2	TRBJ2-3	NA	few	TGTGCCAGCAGCTTAGCTCCCAGGACGCGACCTTACACAGATACGCAGTATTTT	CASSLAPRTRPYTDTQYF
TRBV20-1	TRBJ2-7	NA	few	TGCAGTGGTCGGGAGTCCGGCGAGCAGTACTTC	CSGRESGEQYF
TRBV20-1	TRBJ2-1	TRBD2	NA	TGCAGTGCTTCCCCTAGCGGGAGGGCCAACAATGAGCAGTTCTTC	CSASPSGRANNEQFF
TRBV27	TRBJ2-1	NA	NA	TGTGCCAGCACCTGGCGGGCTCCGACCCACAATGAGCAGTTCTTC	CASTWRAPTHNEQFF
TRBV6-5	TRBJ1-1	NA	many	TGTGCCAGCAGTTCCCCAGATCGTTCTAATAAAGCTTTCTTT	CASSSPDRSNKAFF
TRBV5-1	TRBJ1-1	TRBD1	many	TGCGCCAGTCGGACAGGTTGGGCCACTGAAGCTTTCTTT	CASRTGWATEAFF
TRBV6-1	TRBJ2-3	NA	NA	TGTGCCAGCAGCCGAAATTTAGCGGCAATGGGGAAAAGATATACGCAGTATTTT	CASSRNLAAMGKRYTQYF
TRBV5-1	TRBJ1-2	TRBD1	many	TGCGCCAGCAGCGGGAGAGGGGGCAAACCACATGGCTACACCTTC	CASSGRGGKPHGYTF
TRBV28	TRBJ2-7	TRBD2	NA	TGTGCCAGCACCAATAGCGGGAGATCCCACGAGCAGTACTTC	CASTNSGRSHEQYF
TRBV7-9	TRBJ2-2	TRBD2	few	TGTGCCAGCAGCTGGACGAGGACTAGCGGGATAAGAGAGCTGTTTTTT	CASSWTRTSGIRELFF
TRBV6-6	TRBJ1-4	NA	few	TGTGCCAGCAGGCAAAATGAAAAACTGTTTTTT	CASRQNEKLFF
TRBV20-1	TRBJ1-5	NA	many	TGCAGTGCTAGAGAGTCGGTGGCGGATCAGCCCCAGCATTTT	CSARESVADQPQHF
TRBV28	TRBJ2-1	NA	many	TGTGCCAGCAGCATTGGGGGAGCAACGAACAATGAGCAGTTCTTC	CASSIGGATNNEQFF
TRBV28	TRBJ2-1	NA	many	TGTGCCAGCAGCCCCCCCCCTAGCAACAATGAGCAGTTCTTC	CASSPPPSNNEQFF
TRBV20-1	TRBJ1-1	NA	many	TGCAGTGCCCAGACGGGGGCTGTGGCCACTGAAGCTTTCTTT	CSAQTGAVATEAFF
TRBV5-5	TRBJ2-2	NA	NA	TGTGCCAGCAGCGCACCCCTCACCGGGGAGCTGTTTTTT	CASSAPLTGELFF
TRBV5-1	TRBJ2-1	TRBD2	many	TGCGCCAGCAGTCAACCTAGCGGGGGGAATGAGCAGTTCTTC	CASSQPSGGNEQFF
TRBV30	TRBJ1-2	NA	NA	TGTGCCTGGAGTCCCTCGGGGGGAGATGGCTACACCTTC	CAWSPSGGDGYTF
TRBV12-3/TRBV12-4	TRBJ2-2	TRBD2	NA	TGTGCCAGCAGTCGAGGGACTAGCGGGGGGGTCGGGGAGCTGTTTTTT	CASSRGTSGGVGELFF
TRBV25-1	TRBJ2-3	TRBD1	few	TGTGCCACCGGGACAGCCACAGATACGCAGTATTTT	CATGTATDTQYF
TRBV28	TRBJ2-7	NA	NA	TGTGCCAGCAGTCCAGCCCTAGCCTACGAGCAGTACTTC	CASSPALAYEQYF
TRBV11-2	TRBJ2-3	TRBD2	few	TGTGCCAGCAGCCAGACCCTAGCGGGCCGCACAGATACGCAGTATTTT	CASSQTLAGRTDTQYF
TRBV28	TRBJ2-1	NA	NA	TGTGCCAGCAGCCCCCCCCGTATGGGGGCCCATGAGCAGTTCTTC	CASSPPRMGAHEQFF
TRBV10-3	TRBJ1-5	TRBD1	many	TGTGCCATCAGTGACGCGCAGGGGGTCCCCAATCAGCCCCAGCATTTT	CAISDAQGVPNQPQHF
TRBV30	TRBJ1-5	NA	once	TGTGCCTGCGAAAATGGTGGACAGCCCCAGCATTTT	CACENGGQPQHF
TRBV29-1	TRBJ2-1	TRBD2	many	TGCAGCGTTGATCAAGCGGGGGTGTACAATGAGCAGTTCTTC	CSVDQAGVYNEQFF
TRBV6-2/TRBV6-3	TRBJ2-7	TRBD2	many	TGTGCCAGCAGTTACTCAGGGACTAGCGCCTACGAGCAGTACTTC	CASSYSGTSAYEQYF